The sequence of this T cell receptor beta chain was determined in a study of beta chain features in type 1 diabetes. Study findings and constraints: The similarity of naive, central memory and Treg TCRB repertoires appeared greater among patients than among healthy donors.

Expressed TCRB transcripts were sequenced, since all the RNA that had been isolated was reverse transcribed. An average of about 3.5 million reads was obtained for naive, central memory and regulatory T cell samples. Some clones are missing from TCRdb's copy, which holds only in-frame ones; the method was immunoSEQ multiplex PCR. The sample has hundreds of thousands of clones, about an eighth seen once. Concerning this clone: Its cognate antigen is unknown.

The sample comprised naive CD4+ T cells from blood. The clonotype originates from a woman aged 18-29 years in good health.

CDR3 loop: CASSKEAKGAGELFF. The CDR3 DNA reads as TGTGCCAGCAGCAAAGAAGCTAAGGGGGCCGGGGAGCTGTTTTTT. V and J are TRBV21-1 and TRBJ2-2; TRBD1 is the table's D call and was not checked against the DNA. TRBV21-1 is termed a pseudogene. The CDR3 sequence is 15 residues long.